The rows below give T cell receptor beta chains drawn from one sample of a study of spatial heterogeneity in lung cancer. TCRdb fed the 5' RACE reads into MiXCR, producing one record per CDR3 protein. The table has 40,000 to 50,000 distinct CDR3 sequences, around 13% seen once. The sample in question was PBMCs, obtained at surgery. Receptors were obtained from a male donor with early-stage non-small cell lung cancer. CDR3s include the opening cysteine and the closing phenylalanine or tryptophan. A D gene is named only where the DNA matches it firmly. Not all rows give a size; the values are once, few, many and, for expanded clones, a class.

j_gene | abundance | d_gene | v_gene | CDR3nt | CDR3aa
TRBJ1-1 | - | - | TRBV12-3/TRBV12-4 | TGTGCCAGCAGATCCCAGAGGCGAACTGAAGCTTTCTTT | CASRSQRRTEAFF
TRBJ2-5 | few | - | TRBV5-6 | TGTGCCAGCAGCTTGACCTGGGGTCAAGAGACCCAGTACTTC | CASSLTWGQETQYF
TRBJ2-5 | - | - | TRBV7-2 | TGTGCCAGCAGCACTTATAACCAAGAGACCCAGTACTTC | CASSTYNQETQYF
TRBJ2-7 | few | TRBD2 | TRBV28 | TGTGCCAGCAGTCCCCGGCCTAGCGGGAGGGTTCGGTACTTC | CASSPRPSGRVRYF
TRBJ2-2 | - | TRBD2 | TRBV7-2 | TGTGCCAGCAGCCAGACAGCGGGAGTGACCGGGGAGCTGTTTTTT | CASSQTAGVTGELFF
TRBJ2-5 | few | - | TRBV28 | TGTGCCAGCAGTTTAGTCAGGTCCGAGACCCAGTACTTC | CASSLVRSETQYF
TRBJ1-5 | - | TRBD1 | TRBV10-3 | TGTGCCATCAGTAAAACCGGGACAGATTATCAGCCCCAGCATTTT | CAISKTGTDYQPQHF
TRBJ1-2 | few | - | TRBV5-6 | TGTGCCTCCGCCCGGGGTGGCGGCTACACCTTC | CASARGGGYTF
TRBJ1-1 | few | - | TRBV7-9 | TGTGCCAGCAGCCCCACGGGGGTGGAAGCTTTCTTT | CASSPTGVEAFF
TRBJ1-1 | - | - | TRBV11-3 | TGTGCCAGCAGCTTACTAAGCCTCGGTGCTGAAGCTTTCTTT | CASSLLSLGAEAFF
TRBJ2-2 | - | - | TRBV3-1 | TGTGCCAGCAGCCAAGTTAGTCCCGGGGTGGACACCGGGGAGCTGTTTTTT | CASSQVSPGVDTGELFF
TRBJ2-5 | many | - | TRBV5-1 | TGCGCCAGCAGCTCCGGGGCAAAAGAGACCCAGTACTTC | CASSSGAKETQYF
TRBJ1-6 | - | - | TRBV2 | TGTGCCAGCAGGTACAGGGTCGATTCACCCCTCCACTTT | CASRYRVDSPLHF
TRBJ2-3 | few | TRBD1 | TRBV5-1 | TGCGCCAGCAGCTTCGACAGGGTGGCGGATACGCAGTATTTT | CASSFDRVADTQYF
TRBJ2-5 | few | - | TRBV5-1 | TGCGCCAGCAGCTTGGAACAGGCTGGGGAGACCCAGTACTTC | CASSLEQAGETQYF
TRBJ2-5 | - | - | TRBV20-1 | TGCAGTGCTAGAGATCTTAGGGCTCCAGAGACCCAGTACTTC | CSARDLRAPETQYF
TRBJ2-2 | - | - | TRBV12-3/TRBV12-4 | TGTGCCAGCAGGATCGGACTGGGGGACACCGGGGAGCTGTTTTTT | CASRIGLGDTGELFF
TRBJ2-5 | few | - | TRBV6-5 | TGTGCCAGCAGTTACTCCATAGCGGAACTACAAGAGACCCAGTACTTC | CASSYSIAELQETQYF
TRBJ1-4 | few | TRBD1 | TRBV20-1 | TGCAGTGCTAGTCAAGGGACAGGGAGAGAAAAACTGTTTTTT | CSASQGTGREKLFF
TRBJ2-5 | few | - | TRBV2 | TGTGCCAGCAGTATCTCGGACAGCTACCAAGAGACCCAGTACTTC | CASSISDSYQETQYF
TRBJ2-3 | few | - | TRBV6-2/TRBV6-3 | TGTGCCAGCAGTTACTATACAGATACGCAGTATTTT | CASSYYTDTQYF
TRBJ2-5 | many | - | TRBV29-1 | TGCAGCGGGTCCCACCAAGAGACCCAGTACTTC | CSGSHQETQYF
TRBJ2-1 | many | - | TRBV3-1 | TGTGCCAGCAGCCAAGCGGGACCGCAGTTCTTC | CASSQAGPQFF
TRBJ2-7 | few | - | TRBV4-1 | TGCGCCAGCAGCTCTCGGACAGTCTCCTACGAGCAGTACTTC | CASSSRTVSYEQYF
TRBJ1-1 | few | - | TRBV6-2/TRBV6-3 | TGTGCCAGCAGTTACTCGAGACAGGAGGGGATGAACACTGAAGCTTTCTTT | CASSYSRQEGMNTEAFF
TRBJ2-2 | many | - | TRBV5-1 | TGCGCCAGCAGCTTGGATGTAGGGGCCGGGGAGCTGTTTTTT | CASSLDVGAGELFF
TRBJ1-1 | - | TRBD1 | TRBV12-3/TRBV12-4 | TGTGCCAGCAGTTTAGCGAACAGGGGGAAAGGGAAAACTGAAGCTTTCTTT | CASSLANRGKGKTEAFF
TRBJ2-3 | many | - | TRBV10-3 | TGTGCCATCAGTGAATGGTTCGGGGGCTCTTCTAGCACAGATACGCAGTATTTT | CAISEWFGGSSSTDTQYF
TRBJ2-3 | - | TRBD2 | TRBV11-3 | TGTGCCAGCAGCAGAGGGACTAGCGGGGGCCTTAGCACAGATACGCAGTATTTT | CASSRGTSGGLSTDTQYF
TRBJ2-5 | many | - | TRBV27 | TGTGCCAGCAGTTTACTGGGCCAAGAGACCCAGTACTTC | CASSLLGQETQYF
TRBJ2-1 | few | - | TRBV7-9 | TGTGCCAGCAGCTTTTCTAGGAATGAGCAGTTCTTC | CASSFSRNEQFF
TRBJ2-7 | few | - | TRBV29-1 | TGCAGCGTTGAAACGGACGGCTACGAGCAGTACTTC | CSVETDGYEQYF
TRBJ2-3 | many | TRBD2 | TRBV29-1 | TGCAGCGTTGAAGGGGCTAGCGGGAGGGCCTATCATGACACAGATACGCAGTATTTT | CSVEGASGRAYHDTDTQYF
TRBJ2-5 | many | - | TRBV11-2 | TGTGCCAGCAGCTTAACCCTAGCCTCCTCCTTGGAGACCCAGTACTTC | CASSLTLASSLETQYF
TRBJ2-3 | few | TRBD2 | TRBV7-2 | TGTGCCAGCAGCTTGGTAGCGGGAGGGGGCACAGATACGCAGTATTTT | CASSLVAGGGTDTQYF
TRBJ1-5 | few | - | TRBV20-1 | TGCAGTGCTAGAGCCGACAAAAATCAGCCCCAGCATTTT | CSARADKNQPQHF
TRBJ2-7 | - | - | TRBV4-1 | TGCGCCAGCAGCCAAGTAGGCGCGGGGACCTACGAGCAGTACTTC | CASSQVGAGTYEQYF
TRBJ1-2 | - | TRBD1 | TRBV5-1 | TGCGCCAGCAGCTTACAGGGGGACCGCTATGGCTACACCTTC | CASSLQGDRYGYTF
TRBJ2-7 | - | - | TRBV7-3 | TGTGCCAGCAGCTTAACGAAGAGCTACGAGCAGTACTTC | CASSLTKSYEQYF
TRBJ2-5 | many | TRBD1 | TRBV28 | TGTGCCAGCAGTTCCGACAGGGATCGAGAGACCCAGTACTTC | CASSSDRDRETQYF
TRBJ1-1 | medium-sized | - | TRBV6-1 | TGTGCCGGGGGACAGAACACTGAAGCTTTCTTT | CAGGQNTEAFF
TRBJ1-4 | few | TRBD1 | TRBV7-2 | TGTGCCAGCAGCCCATCACAGGGGGCAGGGACTAATGAAAAACTGTTTTTT | CASSPSQGAGTNEKLFF
TRBJ2-6 | - | - | TRBV20-1 | TGCAGTGCGCCGGGACACTTCTCTGGGGCCAACGTCCTGACTTTC | CSAPGHFSGANVLTF
TRBJ2-7 | few | TRBD1 | TRBV12-3/TRBV12-4 | TGTGCCAGCAGTTTGAGGACCGACAGGGCCTACGAGCAGTACTTC | CASSLRTDRAYEQYF
TRBJ2-2 | - | - | TRBV29-1 | TGCAGCGCGTCAACAGGGTTGGGGACCGGGGAGCTGTTTTTT | CSASTGLGTGELFF
TRBJ2-5 | - | - | TRBV7-2 | TGTGCCAGCAGCCAGACGCCGGACGCCGGTTGGACCCAGTACTTC | CASSQTPDAGWTQYF
TRBJ2-7 | many | - | TRBV5-1 | TGCGCCAGCAGCTTTCTCAGCCCTGACTACGAGCAGTACTTC | CASSFLSPDYEQYF
TRBJ2-5 | many | - | TRBV10-3 | TGTGCCATCAGCCCGGAGGGGGGGTCCCAAGAGACCCAGTACTTC | CAISPEGGSQETQYF
TRBJ2-2 | few | TRBD2 | TRBV27 | TGTGCCAGCAGCCGCGGGAGATCGACCGGGGAGCTGTTTTTT | CASSRGRSTGELFF
TRBJ1-4 | many | - | TRBV6-1 | TGTGCCAGCGCGAGGGTGGATGAAAAACTGTTTTTT | CASARVDEKLFF
TRBJ2-2 | few | TRBD2 | TRBV20-1 | TGCAGTGCTAGAGATATTGGGACTAGCGGATACACCGGGGAGCTGTTTTTT | CSARDIGTSGYTGELFF
TRBJ2-3 | many | TRBD2 | TRBV11-1 | TGTGCCAGCAGCTTGACTCTTAGCGGGAGAGGGGATACGCAGTATTTT | CASSLTLSGRGDTQYF
TRBJ1-3 | - | - | TRBV12-3/TRBV12-4 | TGTGCCAGCAGTTCATACGAGTGGTACTCTGGAAACACCATATATTTT | CASSSYEWYSGNTIYF
TRBJ1-2 | few | TRBD1 | TRBV7-2 | TGTGCCAGCAGCTTAGATGGTCACAGGGGCCCCGACTATGGCTACACCTTC | CASSLDGHRGPDYGYTF
TRBJ2-1 | - | - | TRBV2 | TGTGCCAGCAGTGAATTGGGGGATTCCTACAATGAGCAGTTCTTC | CASSELGDSYNEQFF
TRBJ2-7 | few | - | TRBV11-2 | TGTGCCAGCAGCCACATGGCGCGCAGGATCGAGCAGTACTTC | CASSHMARRIEQYF
TRBJ2-5 | many | - | TRBV7-3 | TGTGCCAGCAGCATACTAGGAAGGGCCGGGGAGACCCAGTACTTC | CASSILGRAGETQYF
TRBJ1-1 | - | TRBD1 | TRBV7-2 | TGTGCCAGCAGCCTTCAGGGGGGGATGAACACTGAAGCTTTCTTT | CASSLQGGMNTEAFF
TRBJ2-3 | - | - | TRBV5-1 | TGCGCCAGCAGCTTGGAGGATCAGGGCACAGATACGCAGTATTTT | CASSLEDQGTDTQYF